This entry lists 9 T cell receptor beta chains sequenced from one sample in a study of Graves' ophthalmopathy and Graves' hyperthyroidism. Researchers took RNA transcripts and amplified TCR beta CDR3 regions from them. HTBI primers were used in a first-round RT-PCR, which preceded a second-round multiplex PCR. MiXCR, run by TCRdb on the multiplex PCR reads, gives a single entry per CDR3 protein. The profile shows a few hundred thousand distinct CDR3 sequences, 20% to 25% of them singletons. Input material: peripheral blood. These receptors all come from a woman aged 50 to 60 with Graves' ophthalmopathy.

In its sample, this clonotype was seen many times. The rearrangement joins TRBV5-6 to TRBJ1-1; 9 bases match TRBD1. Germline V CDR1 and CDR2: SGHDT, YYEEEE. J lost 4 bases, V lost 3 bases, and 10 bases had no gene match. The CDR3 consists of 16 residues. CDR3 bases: TGTGCCAGCAGCTCGGAAACAGGGGGCCCGGGCACTGAAGCTTTCTTT. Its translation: CASSSETGGPGTEAFF.

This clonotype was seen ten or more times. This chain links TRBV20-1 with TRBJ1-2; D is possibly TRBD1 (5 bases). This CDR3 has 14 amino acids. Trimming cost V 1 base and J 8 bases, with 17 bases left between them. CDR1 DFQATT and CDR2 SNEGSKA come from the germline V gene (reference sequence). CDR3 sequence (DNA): TGCAGTGCTAGAGCCAGTGCAGGGATAGCGGGCTACACCTTC. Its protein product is CSARASAGIAGYTF.

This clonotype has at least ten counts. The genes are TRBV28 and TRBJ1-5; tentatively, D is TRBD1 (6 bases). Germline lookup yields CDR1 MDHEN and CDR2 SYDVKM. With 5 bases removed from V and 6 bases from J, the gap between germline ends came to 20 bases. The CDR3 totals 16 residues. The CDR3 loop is CASSPTGFMSSQPQHF. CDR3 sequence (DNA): TGTGCCAGCAGTCCCACAGGGTTTATGAGTAGTCAGCCCCAGCATTTT.

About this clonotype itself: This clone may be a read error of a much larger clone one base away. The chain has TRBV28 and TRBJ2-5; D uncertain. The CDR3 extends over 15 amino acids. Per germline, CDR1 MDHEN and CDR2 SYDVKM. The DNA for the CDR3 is TGTGCCAGCGGACGAGAGGAATTCCGAGGAGAGACCCGGTACTTC. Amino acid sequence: CASGREEFRGETRYF.

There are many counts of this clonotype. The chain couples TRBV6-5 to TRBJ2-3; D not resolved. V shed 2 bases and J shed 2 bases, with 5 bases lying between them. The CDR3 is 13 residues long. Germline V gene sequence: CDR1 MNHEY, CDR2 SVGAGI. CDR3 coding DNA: TGTGCCAGCAGTTACAGCTACACAGATACGCAGTATTTT. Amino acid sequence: CASSYSYTDTQYF.

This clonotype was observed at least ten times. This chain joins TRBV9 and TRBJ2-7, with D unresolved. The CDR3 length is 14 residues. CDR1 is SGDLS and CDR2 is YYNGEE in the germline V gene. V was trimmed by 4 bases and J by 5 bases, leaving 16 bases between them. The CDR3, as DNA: TGTGCCAGCAGCCCTAAGCCTTTTGGGGACGAGCAGTACTTC. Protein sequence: CASSPKPFGDEQYF.

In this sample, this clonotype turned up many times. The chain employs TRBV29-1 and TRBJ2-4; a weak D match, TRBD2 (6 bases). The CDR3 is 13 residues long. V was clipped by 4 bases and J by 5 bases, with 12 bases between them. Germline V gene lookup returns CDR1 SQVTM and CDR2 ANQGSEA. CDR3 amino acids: CSVGSGTQNIQYF. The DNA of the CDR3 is TGCAGCGTTGGATCCGGGACTCAAAACATTCAGTACTTC.

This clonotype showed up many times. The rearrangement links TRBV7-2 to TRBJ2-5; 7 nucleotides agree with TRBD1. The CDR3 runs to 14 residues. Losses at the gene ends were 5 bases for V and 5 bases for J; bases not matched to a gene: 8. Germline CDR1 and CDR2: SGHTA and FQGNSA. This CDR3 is CASSPRQGTETQYF. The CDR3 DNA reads TGTGCCAGCAGCCCCAGACAGGGTACGGAGACCCAGTACTTC.

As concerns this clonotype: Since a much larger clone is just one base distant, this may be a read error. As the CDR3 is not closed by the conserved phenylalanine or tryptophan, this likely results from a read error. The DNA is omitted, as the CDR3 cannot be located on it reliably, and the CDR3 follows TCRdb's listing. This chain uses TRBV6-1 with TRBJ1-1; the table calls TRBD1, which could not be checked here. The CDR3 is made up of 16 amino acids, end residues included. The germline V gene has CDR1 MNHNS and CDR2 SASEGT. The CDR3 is CASSAWDRDMNTEVFS.